This entry describes one T cell receptor (beta chain). Its antigen is not identified. The record originates from a study of cytomegalovirus exposure and HLA in healthy donors. Study results and caveats: Across donors, sequencing depth was assumed by presence/absence analyses to be roughly uniform.

13 Jbeta primers and 60 Vbeta primers were used for the PCR. TCRdb's copy holds only in-frame clones and misses some; the assay was immunoSEQ multiplex PCR. This table has 90,000 to 110,000 clones, around 70% appearing once. Sequencing was done on a sample of PBMCs. The clonotype was recovered from a man aged 30 to 39 in good health and CMV-seronegative.

CDR3 DNA sequence: TGTGCCAGCACCGTGGGGGGAGTGAATACCGGGGAGCTGTTTTTT. Translation gives CASTVGGVNTGELFF. The rearrangement joins TRBV9 to TRBJ2-2; a possible D gene is TRBD2 (6 bases). The germline gives CDR1 SGDLS, CDR2 YYNGEE. This CDR3 has 15 residues. Trimming cost V 6 bases and J 5 bases, with 17 bases left between them.